This TCR beta chain was found in a study of T-cell memory formation after mild COVID-19. The J segment lost 3 bases and the V segment lost 10 bases, leaving 11 bases of the junction unmatched. Germline V gives CDR1 MNHEY, CDR2 SVGEGT. The CDR3 has 15 amino acids. Study-wide findings and caveats: Specificity for SARS-CoV-2 was not confirmed among the second-wave clones peaking on day 37. Cross-reactive memory apparently joined, as some responding clones appeared in pre-infection memory.

In TCRdb, the 5' RACE reads were re-called with MiXCR into one record per CDR3 protein. The data contain 300,000 to 400,000 distinct CDR3 sequences, under 15% of them seen just once; the ten biggest clones take up 20% to 25%. In the case of this clonotype: As yet, its antigen is unknown.

The clonotype comes from a man younger than 30 who had mild COVID-19 (a few samples of this study predate the infection). Cell type and time point are not known. The specimen was PBMCs or a T cell subset sorted from them (not recorded which). The rearrangement uses TRBV6-2 or TRBV6-3 and TRBJ2-7; 11 bases map to TRBD1. The CDR3 loop is CATLSGTGGNYEQYV. CDR3 nucleotides: TGTGCCACGCTTTCCGGGACAGGGGGGAACTACGAGCAGTACGTC.